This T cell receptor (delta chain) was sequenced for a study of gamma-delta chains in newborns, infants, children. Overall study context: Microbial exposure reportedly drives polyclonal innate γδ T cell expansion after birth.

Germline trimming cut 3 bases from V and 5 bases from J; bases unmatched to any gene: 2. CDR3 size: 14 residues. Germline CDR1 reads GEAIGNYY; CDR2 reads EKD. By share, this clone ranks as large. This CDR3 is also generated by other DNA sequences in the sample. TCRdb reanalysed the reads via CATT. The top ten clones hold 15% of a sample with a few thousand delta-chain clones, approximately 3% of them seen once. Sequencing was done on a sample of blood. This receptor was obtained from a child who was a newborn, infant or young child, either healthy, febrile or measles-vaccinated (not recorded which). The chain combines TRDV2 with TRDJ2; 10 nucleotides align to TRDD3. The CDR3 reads CACDVLGDTAQLFF. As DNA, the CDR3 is TGTGCCTGTGACGTACTGGGGGATACAGCACAACTCTTCTTT.